The following is a TCR beta chain sequence with its context. The data derive from a study of blood T cell repertoires in COVID-19. Study context: The cDNA or gDNA used as material had been derived from T cells, B-cell-depleted T cells, or PBMCs.

The authors' processing: It was from reference gene primer amplification that nucleated cell counts were estimated. This table comes from immunoSEQ multiplex PCR, and its TCRdb copy is limited to in-frame clones, with some not included. V and J calls and clone size are copied from that table; D and trimming were computed from the DNA. Of about 430,000 clones in the sample, over 75% are singletons; the top ten hold about 1.5%. This CDR3 has 15 amino acids. The sequencing sample was made of PBMCs or T cells enriched from blood (not recorded which). The chain uses TRBV12-1 and TRBJ2-5; the table's D call, TRBD2, was not checked against the DNA. TRBV12-1 is termed a pseudogene. This clonotype originated in a young woman who had been exposed to COVID-19. DNA of the CDR3: TGTGCCAGCCGCTCTAGCGTAATACGGGGCCAGACCCAGTACTTC. Translating it yields CASRSSVIRGQTQYF.